The 10 T cell receptor beta chains given below trace back to one sample, sequenced in a study of cytomegalovirus exposure and HLA in healthy donors. This PCR relied on a set of 60 Vbeta primers and 13 Jbeta primers. The protocol was immunoSEQ multiplex PCR, while the TCRdb copy is restricted to in-frame clones and leaves out a portion. Of 120,000 or so clones listed, around 72% are singletons. The sample consisted of PBMCs. The receptors stem from a man aged 25-45 years in good health and CMV-seronegative.

The chain joins TRBV29-1 to TRBJ2-1; D gene unclear. The ends were cut back, 1 base at V and 5 bases at J, with 9 bases in the middle. There are 13 residues in the CDR3. The germline V gene encodes CDR1 SQVTM and CDR2 ANQGSEA. The CDR3 loop reads CSVEGWQNNEQFF. CDR3 bases: TGCAGCGTTGAAGGTTGGCAGAACAATGAGCAGTTCTTC.

The V call is TRBV7-6, the J call TRBJ2-1; 7 nucleotides match TRBD1. Germline CDR1 is SGHVS and CDR2 is FNYEAQ. This CDR3 has 16 amino acids. V lost 5 bases and J lost 0; bases outside the gene matches: 7. CDR3 protein: CASSITGVYSYNEQFF. The CDR3 coding sequence is TGTGCCAGCAGCATAACAGGGGTCTACTCCTACAATGAGCAGTTCTTC.

V gene TRBV6-1 combines with J gene TRBJ2-1; TRBD2 might be the D (5 bases). The CDR3 is 15 residues long. Germline-derived CDR1 and CDR2 are MNHNS and SASEGT. V lost 7 bases and J 6 bases, leaving 19 bases between the germline ends. The CDR3: CASNDPSGPSNEQFF. The CDR3 DNA sequence: TGTGCCAGCAACGACCCCAGCGGCCCGAGCAATGAGCAGTTCTTC.

Only a few counts were recorded for this clone. Written as DNA, the CDR3 is TGTGCCAGCAGCCGTACCCAGAATAAAGCTTTCTTT. It translates to CASSRTQNKAFF. The gene calls are TRBV28 and TRBJ1-1; no clear D gene. Germline V gives CDR1 MDHEN, CDR2 SYDVKM. The CDR3 covers 12 residues. V shed 6 bases and J shed 9 bases, with 14 bases lying between them.

V gene TRBV4-1 combines with J gene TRBJ1-3; D possibly corresponds to TRBD1 (6 bases). The CDR3 sequence is 14 residues long. V was shortened by 4 bases and J by 4 bases, with 11 bases between the two germline ends. Germline assignment: CDR1 MGHRA and CDR2 YSYEKL. The CDR3 DNA is TGCGCCAGCAGCCCCAGGGGTAGGGGAAACACCATATATTTT. Translation: CASSPRGRGNTIYF.

The chain employs TRBV11-2 and TRBJ2-7; tentatively, D is TRBD1 (5 bases). Trimming took off 5 bases at V and 2 bases at J, with 16 bases between the two ends. The CDR3 contains 15 residues. The germline V gene encodes CDR1 SGHAT and CDR2 FQNNGV. The CDR3 protein is CASSLHSDTTYEQYF. The CDR3 region has the DNA TGTGCCAGCAGCCTACATTCGGACACTACCTACGAGCAGTACTTC. The full variable domain, in which reference TRBV11-2 and TRBJ2-7 provide the parts outside the CDR3, is EAGVAQSPRYKIIEKRQSVAFWCNPISGHATLYWYQQILGQGPKLLIQFQNNGVVDDSQLPKDRFSAERLKGVDSTLKIQPAKLEDSAVYLCASSLHSDTTYEQYFGPGTRLTVT.

V usage is TRBV7-9 and J usage is TRBJ1-3; a weak D match, TRBD1 (6 bases). The CDR3 covers 15 residues. V lost 3 bases and J lost 0, with 9 bases in between. Germline CDR1 is SEHNR and CDR2 is FQNEAQ (reference sequence). The CDR3 loop is CASSFDRHSGNTIYF. For the CDR3, the DNA is TGTGCCAGCAGCTTTGACAGGCACTCTGGAAACACCATATATTTT.

The V and J genes are TRBV5-5 and TRBJ1-1; D is perhaps TRBD1 (6 bases). V lost 1 base to trimming and J lost 3 bases, with 13 bases between them. Per the germline V gene, CDR1 is SGHKS and CDR2 is YYEKEE (reference sequence). The CDR3 consists of 15 residues. In nucleotides, the CDR3 is TGTGCCAGCAGCTTGATGGGGGGGCGGGACACTGAAGCTTTCTTT. It is translated as CASSLMGGRDTEAFF.

The V call is TRBV2, the J call TRBJ2-5; D is uncertain. The last part of the DNA fits TRBJ2-7 better; the J call may be wrong. The CDR3 is made up of 11 amino acids. Germline V gene data show CDR1 as SNHLY and CDR2 as FYNNEI. The CDR3 DNA follows: TGTGCCAGCAGCTTCGAATACGAGCAGTACTTC. Protein sequence: CASSFEYEQYF.

V and J are TRBV5-6 and TRBJ2-7; 8 bases are a match to TRBD1. CDR3 length equals 15 residues. Germline-derived CDR1 and CDR2 are SGHDT and YYEEEE. V dropped 3 bases and J dropped 2; count of bases not matched to a gene: 7. The CDR3 spells CASSSRDRLTYEQYF. CDR3 DNA: TGTGCCAGCAGCTCCCGGGACAGGCTGACCTACGAGCAGTACTTC.